One sample yielded the 30 T cell receptor beta chains listed below, sequenced in a study of Ad26.COV2.S vaccination and SARS-CoV-2 variants (dated by TCRdb to the early 2020s). Read against the paper, the sample's treatment or condition label means: around 19 received Ad26.COV2.S at low or high dose, single or two shots; several received placebo; per-sample allocation not given. Repertoires of vaccine and placebo recipients were sequenced from samples collected on day 63 after the first injection. Library generation was performed with the immunoSEQ multiplex PCR assay. TCRdb's version of the immuneACCESS table is confined to in-frame rearrangements and falls short of the full clone set. An unresolved V gene accounts for under half of the shortfall where checked; the remainder is of unknown origin. The sample table shows 350,000 to 600,000 clones, and roughly 87% are seen once. The ten largest make up around 1.6% of the sample.

Source: peripheral blood, taken in a trial of Ad26.COV2.S vaccine versus placebo. Receptors were obtained from a person between 18 and 59 years old who received the Ad26.COV2.S COVID-19 vaccine or a placebo.

The chain links TRBV6-5 to TRBJ2-7; 9 nucleotides agree with TRBD1. The CDR3 extends over 14 amino acids. Germline-derived CDR1 and CDR2 are MNHEY and SVGAGI. With V trimmed by 0 bases and J by 6 bases, 3 bases remained unmatched. The CDR3 here is CASSYSTGGLEQYF. As DNA, the CDR3 is TGTGCCAGCAGTTACTCGACAGGGGGGCTCGAGCAGTACTTC.

The gene calls are TRBV2 and TRBJ1-6, with D unresolved. V was clipped by 5 bases and J by 15 bases, with 20 bases between them. The CDR3 extends over 14 amino acids. In germline, CDR1 is SNHLY, CDR2 FYNNEI. The CDR3 region is CASSPGPPFILLHF. The CDR3 coding sequence is TGTGCCAGCAGTCCCGGACCACCCTTCATCCTCCTCCACTTT.

The chain links TRBV19 to TRBJ1-1, with D uncertain. The V end lost 5 bases, the J end lost 10 bases, and 14 bases lay between the germline ends. The V gene's germline CDR1 is LNHDA and CDR2 SQIVND (reference sequence). The CDR3 is 12 residues long. The CDR3 region is CASSPGRWGAFF. In DNA form, the CDR3 reads TGTGCCAGTAGTCCGGGTAGGTGGGGAGCTTTCTTT.

The chain combines TRBV2 with TRBJ2-7, with 8 bases fitting TRBD1. The germline V gene has CDR1 SNHLY and CDR2 FYNNEI. CDR3 length: 15 amino acids. The V segment lost 5 bases and the J segment 2 bases; nucleotides outside the gene matches: 8. CDR3: CASSLPGTGAYEQYF. The CDR3 DNA reads TGTGCCAGCAGTCTACCCGGGACAGGAGCCTACGAGCAGTACTTC.

This rearrangement joins TRBV7-8 to TRBJ2-2; a possible D gene is TRBD1 (6 bases). V dropped 9 bases and J dropped 3 bases, with 14 bases sitting between them. Germline assignment: CDR1 SGHVS and CDR2 FQNEAQ. This CDR3 has 14 amino acids. This CDR3 reads CASYLTGDTGELFF. The CDR3 DNA is TGTGCCAGTTACCTGACAGGAGACACCGGGGAGCTGTTTTTT.

The chain couples TRBV3-1 (or the pseudogene TRBV3-2) to TRBJ2-3; no clear D. The germline gives CDR1 LGHDT, CDR2 YNNKEL (reference sequence). Trimming took 3 bases from V and 2 from J, leaving 9 bases between them. The CDR3 runs 14 residues. CDR3 residues: CASSQALYTDTQYF. In DNA, the CDR3 is TGTGCCAGCAGCCAGGCACTATACACAGATACGCAGTATTTT.

The rearrangement uses TRBV5-1 and TRBJ2-3; a possible D gene is TRBD1 (6 bases). V was pared by 4 bases and J by 6 bases, with 24 bases between. Germline CDR1 reads SGHRS; CDR2 reads YFSETQ. CDR3 length equals 17 residues. CDR3 sequence (DNA): TGCGCCAGCAGCCATCAGTGGACAGACACAGGTGGGGATACGCAGTATTTT. Translation: CASSHQWTDTGGDTQYF.

The V call is TRBV12-3 or TRBV12-4, the J call TRBJ2-5; TRBD1 is a possible D gene (6 bases). The CDR3 spans 13 residues. Trimming took 3 bases from V and 5 from J, leaving 10 bases between them. The CDR3 spells CASSLGTRETQYF. The CDR3 region has the DNA TGTGCCAGCAGTTTGGGGACAAGGGAGACCCAGTACTTC.

In regard to this clone: The identical CDR3 is also encoded by other nucleotide sequences in the sample. The genes are TRBV28 and TRBJ2-7; D is unresolved. The germline V gene encodes CDR1 MDHEN and CDR2 SYDVKM. V lost 5 bases and J 4 bases, leaving 9 bases between the germline ends. CDR3 size: 12 residues. CDR3 bases: TGTGCCAGCAGTCCCCCACTATACGAGCAGTACTTC. Its protein product is CASSPPLYEQYF.

This clone has a single count. This chain joins TRBV7-8 and TRBJ2-7; 12 bases fit TRBD2. The CDR3 has 15 residues. The junction had 7 bases not matched to a gene; V was cut back by 10 bases and J by 0 bases. CDR1 is SGHVS and CDR2 is FQNEAQ in the germline V gene. As DNA, the CDR3 is TGTGCCACCTCAAGGACTAGCGGGGCCTCCTACGAGCAGTACTTC. Its translation is CATSRTSGASYEQYF.

This chain links TRBV5-6 with TRBJ1-2, with D maybe TRBD1 (6 bases). In germline, CDR1 is SGHDT, CDR2 YYEEEE. Trimming cost V 4 bases and J 7 bases, with 29 bases left between them. This CDR3 is built from 18 residues. CDR3 protein: CASSVFHLYRVASGGYTF. The DNA of the CDR3 is TGTGCCAGCAGCGTATTTCACCTCTACAGGGTAGCTTCGGGTGGCTACACCTTC. The full variable domain, its missing parts supplied by reference TRBV5-6 and TRBJ1-2, is DAGVTQSPTHLIKTRGQQVTLRCSPKSGHDTVSWYQQALGQGPQFIFQYYEEEERQRGNFPDRFSGHQFPNYSSELNVNALLLGDSALYLCASSVFHLYRVASGGYTFGSGTRLTVV.

This clone came up once. V usage is TRBV6-5 and J usage is TRBJ1-2; 8 bases fit TRBD1. Germline V lookup: CDR1 MNHEY, CDR2 SVGAGI. The CDR3 sequence is 14 residues long. V lost 6 bases to trimming and J lost 2 bases; unmatched junction nucleotides: 5. The CDR3 DNA is TGTGCCAGCAGGGGGACAGGCGACAACTATGGCTACACCTTC. The encoded protein is CASRGTGDNYGYTF.

This rearrangement joins TRBV27 to TRBJ1-1; tentatively, D is TRBD1 (6 bases). The germline V gene has CDR1 MNHEY and CDR2 SMNVEV (reference sequence). The germline V and J ends were trimmed by 10 bases and 1 base, with 16 bases remaining between them. This CDR3 is 14 amino acids long. CDR3 nucleotides: TGTGCCACAAGCCCGGGACACGAGAACACTGAAGCTTTCTTT. Amino acids: CATSPGHENTEAFF.

V gene TRBV6-1 combines with J gene TRBJ2-1; 10 bases match TRBD2. Germline V gene lookup returns CDR1 MNHNS and CDR2 SASEGT. With V trimmed by 3 bases and J by 0 bases, 5 bases remained unmatched. The CDR3 spans 17 residues. This CDR3 is CASSDLAGASSYNEQFF. In nucleotides, the CDR3 is TGTGCCAGCAGTGACCTAGCGGGGGCAAGCTCCTACAATGAGCAGTTCTTC.

In regard to this clone: This specimen includes other DNA sequences encoding the same CDR3. The chain employs TRBV5-1 and TRBJ2-5; D gene unclear. V lost 3 bases to trimming and J lost 5 bases, with 5 bases between them. Germline CDR1 is SGHRS and CDR2 is YFSETQ. The CDR3 is 11 amino acids. CDR3 in amino acids: CASSSRETQYF. In DNA, the CDR3 is TGCGCCAGCAGCTCCAGGGAGACCCAGTACTTC.

J is TRBJ1-1 and V is TRBV18, with D tentatively TRBD1 (5 bases). Between the trimmed V and J ends, which lost 2 bases and 4 bases, there was a span of 14 bases. CDR3 length: 15 amino acids. CDR1 is KGHSH and CDR2 is LQKENI in the germline V gene. CDR3 DNA sequence: TGTGCCAGCTCACCAACCTGGGGGGTCGGCACTGAAGCTTTCTTT. Amino acids: CASSPTWGVGTEAFF.

The chain couples TRBV5-1 to TRBJ2-1; TRBD1 matches at 7 bases. Germline V gives CDR1 SGHRS, CDR2 YFSETQ. V shed 5 bases, J shed 5 bases, and the junction held 7 bases outside the gene matches. The CDR3 runs to 14 residues. The CDR3 loop is CASRPRQGDNEQFF. The DNA of the CDR3 is TGCGCCAGCAGGCCCCGACAGGGAGACAATGAGCAGTTCTTC.

The chain is built from TRBV28 and TRBJ2-2, with a tentative D call TRBD1 (6 bases). The CDR3 consists of 17 residues. The germline V gene encodes CDR1 MDHEN and CDR2 SYDVKM. V lost 3 bases and J lost 5, with 19 bases in between. The CDR3 DNA sequence: TGTGCCAGCAGTTTTTTTGGGACAACCACCAATACCGGGGAGCTGTTTTTT. Its translation: CASSFFGTTTNTGELFF.

On this clone itself: The sample has other DNA sequences that encode this CDR3 too. The chain carries TRBV18 and TRBJ2-3; D is ambiguous. This CDR3 is 13 amino acids long. Germline CDR1 KGHSH, CDR2 LQKENI. Between the trimmed V and J ends, which lost 0 bases and 2 bases, there was a span of 3 bases. CDR3 loop: CASSPPATDTQYF. The CDR3 nucleotides read TGTGCCAGCTCACCACCCGCCACAGATACGCAGTATTTT.

V gene TRBV7-8 combines with J gene TRBJ2-7; 7 bases align to TRBD1. CDR1 is SGHVS, CDR2 FQNEAQ, per germline. The CDR3 is 14 residues long. The ends lost 5 bases at V and 7 bases at J; junction bases unmatched: 11. The CDR3 loop reads CASSTTGPFSEQYF. The CDR3, as DNA: TGTGCCAGCAGCACGACAGGGCCCTTTTCGGAGCAGTACTTC.

The chain has TRBV28 and TRBJ2-7, with TRBD1 matching 8 bases. The length of the CDR3 is 13 residues. Germline CDR1 MDHEN, CDR2 SYDVKM. V dropped 6 bases and J dropped 2; count of bases not matched to a gene: 3. The CDR3 bases are TGTGCCAGCAGAAGACAGGGGACCTACGAGCAGTACTTC. Translation: CASRRQGTYEQYF.

This clone has a single count. The chain employs TRBV11-1 and TRBJ2-7, with D unclear. Trimming stripped 1 base from V and 2 bases from J, with 6 bases between. This CDR3 region has 13 residues. Germline loops: CDR1 SGHAT, CDR2 FQDESV (reference sequence). CDR3 loop: CASSLERPYEQYF. Written as DNA, the CDR3 is TGTGCCAGCAGCTTAGAACGGCCCTACGAGCAGTACTTC.

The chain has TRBV3-1 (or the pseudogene TRBV3-2) and TRBJ1-1, with D perhaps matching TRBD1 (5 bases). With 1 base removed from V and 1 base from J, the gap between germline ends came to 13 bases. The V gene's germline CDR1 is LGHDT and CDR2 YNNKEL (reference sequence). CDR3 length equals 16 residues. DNA of the CDR3: TGTGCCAGCAGCCAAGGGGGCGGCTACCGGAACACTGAAGCTTTCTTT. As protein: CASSQGGGYRNTEAFF.

This clone occurred once. The V and J genes are TRBV7-3 and TRBJ1-1, with D perhaps TRBD1 (5 bases). Trimming removed 2 bases at V and 0 bases at J, with 10 bases between. Per the germline V gene, CDR1 is SGHTA and CDR2 is FQGTGA. The CDR3 covers 15 residues. For the CDR3, the DNA is TGTGCCAGCAGCTTATCAGGGCAGATGAACACTGAAGCTTTCTTT. This translates into CASSLSGQMNTEAFF.

V and J are TRBV15 and TRBJ2-3, with 10 bases matching TRBD1. Trimming took 3 bases from V and 4 from J; bases not matched to a gene: 1. CDR1 LNHNV and CDR2 YYDKDF come from the germline V gene (reference sequence). There are 14 residues in the CDR3. This CDR3 is CATSRTGGPDTQYF. The CDR3, as DNA: TGTGCCACCAGCAGGACAGGGGGCCCAGATACGCAGTATTTT. Variable domain in full (rest from reference TRBV15 and TRBJ2-3): DAMVIQNPRYQVTQFGKPVTLSCSQTLNHNVMYWYQQKSSQAPKLLFHYYDKDFNNEADTPDNFQSRRPNTSFCFLDIRSPGLGDTAMYLCATSRTGGPDTQYFGPGTRLTVL.

V and J are TRBV11-2 and TRBJ2-2, with unresolved D. The V and J ends lost 3 bases and 4 bases respectively, with 6 bases between them. Germline V CDR1 and CDR2: SGHAT, FQNNGV. The CDR3 contains 13 residues. The chain's CDR3 is CASSFNPTGELFF. CDR3 bases: TGTGCCAGCAGCTTCAATCCCACCGGGGAGCTGTTTTTT.

This clone has only one observation. The V and J genes are TRBV27 and TRBJ2-7; 9 bases match TRBD1. From germline, CDR1 is MNHEY and CDR2 SMNVEV (reference sequence). There are 14 residues in the CDR3. With V trimmed by 6 bases and J by 4 bases, 7 bases remained unmatched. CDR3 bases: TGTGCCAGCAGCAACACAGGGGGCTTATACGAGCAGTACTTC. This gives the protein CASSNTGGLYEQYF.

The chain recombines TRBV3-1 (or the pseudogene TRBV3-2) with TRBJ1-1; D gene unclear. Germline V gene lookup returns CDR1 LGHDT and CDR2 YNNKEL (reference sequence). The CDR3 spans 17 residues. The V and J ends lost 3 bases and 6 bases respectively, with 23 bases between them. This chain's CDR3 is CASSHASTRYLVPEAFF. The CDR3 coding sequence is TGTGCCAGCAGCCACGCAAGTACGCGATATCTGGTCCCTGAAGCTTTCTTT.

The V call is TRBV29-1, the J call TRBJ2-1, with D possibly being TRBD2 (5 bases). The germline gives CDR1 SQVTM, CDR2 ANQGSEA. The CDR3 spans 13 residues. Trimming cost V 5 bases and J 9 bases, with 17 bases left between them. As DNA, the CDR3 is TGCAGCGTTACCTATGACGTGGCGGGTGAGCAGTTCTTC. It translates to CSVTYDVAGEQFF.

The chain employs TRBV7-9 and TRBJ2-5; no clear D. In germline, CDR1 is SEHNR, CDR2 FQNEAQ (reference sequence). The V gene lost 5 bases and the J gene lost 2 bases, with 9 bases spanning the gap. The CDR3 has 13 residues. CDR3 sequence: CASSETLQETQYF. Written as DNA, the CDR3 is TGTGCCAGCAGCGAAACATTACAAGAGACCCAGTACTTC.